This TCR beta chain derives from a study of T cells after yellow fever vaccination (dated by TCRdb to between 2018 and 2021). Background for the entire study: The SMART-Seq v4 Ultra Low Input RNA kit was used to prepare libraries from fractions with low cell numbers. Bulk TCR alpha and beta repertoires were sequenced longitudinally to track T-cell clones before and after primary and booster YFV17D yellow fever vaccination. Two healthy male donors made up the cohort, one aged 18 to 30 years and the other aged 30 to 40 years. Blood was collected at multiple timepoints before and after primary and secondary immunization, and bulk PBMC replicates and cell subsets were isolated. Overall results and qualifications from the work: Because only two donors were included in the study, the extent to which the findings can be generalized is limited. Computational filtering was needed because FACS-sorted repertoires could contain abundant contaminating clonotypes from the bulk population. Most clones expanded after primary vaccination (approximately 95% of CD4 and 80% to 90% of CD8) were re-detected after the booster, suggesting that broad memory maintenance occurred. A small fraction of clonotypes appeared in both the CD4 and CD8 compartments, likely as a result of convergent recombination. Compared with the primary T-cell response, the secondary T-cell response was faster but weaker, reaching its peak on day 5 rather than on day 15.

The sample's treatment or condition label is to be understood as: live attenuated yellow fever vaccine strain. At every blood-draw timepoint, two biological replicates of bulk PBMCs were collected. PBMCs were isolated from peripheral blood using a standard Ficoll-Paque protocol. TriZol was used to extract RNA from bulk PBMCs, from CD4 and CD8 fractions, and from dextramer-positive and dextramer-negative fractions. The germline V gene provides CDR1 SGHVS and CDR2 FQNEAQ. Germline trimming amounts to 5 bases on V and 5 bases on J, with 10 as the count of junction bases outside the gene matches. Counted from cysteine to phenylalanine, this CDR3 has 15 amino acids. Only the CDR3 part of the read is kept: 45 bases, read in frame from the first base. The instrument given in TCRdb is Illumina NovaSeq 6000. TCR cDNA was synthesized by 5'RACE template switching, which introduced a universal primer site and unique molecular identifiers. Priming of cDNA synthesis was performed from both the TCR alpha and TCR beta constant segments. Library amplification used two PCR steps, and the second PCR step added sample barcodes and sequencing adapters. Sequencing of libraries was done on Illumina HiSeq 2500 (2x100 bp) or NovaSeq (2x150 bp). In the authors' own workflow: Reads were demultiplexed and collapsed into UMI consensus sequences with MIGEC, and V(D)J alignment was performed with MiXCR. Clonotypes responding to the vaccine were identified with edgeR on replicate PBMC samples, with the criteria of FDR below 0.01 and a log2 fold change above 5 up to day 15. Each bulk clonotype was labeled CD4 or CD8 based on which sequenced repertoire, CD4 or CD8, contained the clonotype at higher abundance. TCRdb reprocessing: public reads trimmed at Q25 with fastp, clones called with MiXCR, in-frame beta chains kept. Rows are unified per CDR3 protein, each entry keeping the most common DNA and genes. TCRdb, rather than the study authors, made the V and J calls. The sample yields just over 300,000 distinct CDR3 sequences; 3.6% were counted once. The ten top clones hold 23% of the sample.

This clonotype was observed a handful of times. Its antigen is unknown. It has no much larger one-base neighbor in the sample; base qualities were not kept. The clonotype was recovered from a man younger than 35 who received the YFV17D yellow fever vaccine. The chain joins TRBV7-8 to TRBJ1-2; TRBD1 matches 8 bases in the middle. The sequencing here drew on PBMCs, taken on the day of the yellow fever booster vaccination. The CDR3 sequence is CASSPPGTGLYGYTF. In nucleotide form, the sequence is TGTGCCAGCAGCCCCCCCGGGACAGGCCTATATGGCTACACCTTC.